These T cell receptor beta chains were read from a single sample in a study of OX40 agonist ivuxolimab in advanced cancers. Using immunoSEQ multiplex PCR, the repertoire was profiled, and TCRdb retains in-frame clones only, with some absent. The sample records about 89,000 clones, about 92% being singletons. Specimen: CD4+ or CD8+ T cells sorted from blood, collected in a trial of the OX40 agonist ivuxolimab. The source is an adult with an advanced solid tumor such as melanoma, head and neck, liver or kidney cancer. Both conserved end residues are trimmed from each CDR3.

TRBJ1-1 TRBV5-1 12 ASSLDPRFTEAF
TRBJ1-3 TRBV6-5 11 ASSYVVGNTIY
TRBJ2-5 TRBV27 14 ASSTRTRGPRKTQY
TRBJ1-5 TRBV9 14 ASSVDTGDQSQPQH
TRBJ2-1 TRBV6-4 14 ASSRLAGRSYNEQF
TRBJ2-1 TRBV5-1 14 ASSHQTSGVYNEQF
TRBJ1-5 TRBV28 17 ASSRSGQVHFYSNQPQH
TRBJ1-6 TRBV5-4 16 ASSQIVGSAAGASPLH
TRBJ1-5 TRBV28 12 ASSDIGSRQPQH
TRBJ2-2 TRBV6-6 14 ASSSPGQGATGELF
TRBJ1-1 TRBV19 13 ASNSDREASPEAF
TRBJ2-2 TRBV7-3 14 ASSLLGGRNTGELF
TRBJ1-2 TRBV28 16 ASSLPGTGGQTAYGYT
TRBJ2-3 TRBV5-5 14 ASSPLPSGGTDTQY
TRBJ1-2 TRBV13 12 ASSPQGRGVGYT
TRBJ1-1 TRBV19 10 ASRGSGTEAF
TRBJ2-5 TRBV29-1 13 SATWAGSTQETQY
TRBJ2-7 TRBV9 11 ASSVRGGSEQY
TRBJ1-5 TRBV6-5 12 ASSYDSGGQPQH
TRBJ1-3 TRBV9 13 ASSVSQGPGNTIY
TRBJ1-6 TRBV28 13 ASSFLGLGDPTLH
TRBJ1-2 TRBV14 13 ASSLLRTPWYGYT
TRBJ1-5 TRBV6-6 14 ASSYGRAPGNQPQH
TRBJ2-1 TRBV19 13 ASSGTGTSLNEQF
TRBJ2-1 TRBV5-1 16 ASSLGFVTPLPTDEQF
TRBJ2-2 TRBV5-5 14 ASSLEGGRNTGELF
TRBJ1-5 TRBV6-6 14 ASSGGDFYSNQPQH
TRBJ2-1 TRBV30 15 AWMGLAGGPAYNEQF
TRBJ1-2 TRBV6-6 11 ASSYGGQEGYT
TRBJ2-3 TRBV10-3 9 AVGVGDTQY
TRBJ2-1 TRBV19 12 ASSLLAAWNEQF
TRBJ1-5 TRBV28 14 ASRRTGQGANQPQH
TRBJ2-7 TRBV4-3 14 ASSQDTTGSNYEQY
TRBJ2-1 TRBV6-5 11 ASREGSYNEQF
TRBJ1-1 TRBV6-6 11 ASSYRGGTEAF
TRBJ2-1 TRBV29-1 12 SVPRRYSYNEQF
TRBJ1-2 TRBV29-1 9 SVTNNYGYT
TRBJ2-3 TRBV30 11 AWSAAASDTQY
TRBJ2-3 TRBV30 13 AWGHPGQGGDTQY
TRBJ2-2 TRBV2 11 ASIQEHTGELF
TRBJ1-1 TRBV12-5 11 ASGLEAYTEAF